Below are 3 T cell receptor beta chains sequenced from a single sample in a study of T cells in Graves' hyperthyroidism and ophthalmopathy. Amplified regions were TCR beta CDR3 sequences from RNA transcripts. During a first-round RT-PCR of the TCR CDR3, the HTBI primer set was used. TCRdb reprocessed the multiplex PCR reads with MiXCR, giving one entry per CDR3 protein. The repertoire holds some 800,000 distinct CDR3 sequences, with 38% as singletons. The sequenced sample was blood. These receptors all come from a man aged 18 to 29 with Graves' hyperthyroidism.

This clonotype was detected only a few times. The rearrangement uses TRBV14 and TRBJ2-2; D gene uncertain. Germline CDR1 SGHDN, CDR2 FVKESK. V was cut by 1 base and J by 5 bases, with 8 bases left in between. The CDR3 runs to 14 residues. The chain's CDR3 is CASSQGSLTGELFF. The CDR3 DNA sequence: TGTGCCAGCAGCCAAGGGTCCCTAACCGGGGAGCTGTTTTTT.

A few counts support this clonotype. The chain is built from TRBV5-6 and TRBJ2-5; D uncertain. The CDR3 runs 14 residues. Germline CDR1 SGHDT, CDR2 YYEEEE. Deletions cut 0 bases from V and 5 bases from J, with 11 bases between. The CDR3 DNA reads TGTGCCAGCAGCTTGGCCGCAGGATACGAGACCCAGTACTTC. Protein product: CASSLAAGYETQYF.

The chain links TRBV11-2 to TRBJ1-1; D is uncertain. With 5 bases removed from V and 7 bases from J, the gap between germline ends came to 17 bases. There are 14 residues in the CDR3. Germline loops: CDR1 SGHAT, CDR2 FQNNGV. The CDR3 sequence is CASSPYDKSFEAFF. DNA for the CDR3: TGTGCCAGCAGCCCCTACGATAAGTCCTTTGAAGCTTTCTTT.